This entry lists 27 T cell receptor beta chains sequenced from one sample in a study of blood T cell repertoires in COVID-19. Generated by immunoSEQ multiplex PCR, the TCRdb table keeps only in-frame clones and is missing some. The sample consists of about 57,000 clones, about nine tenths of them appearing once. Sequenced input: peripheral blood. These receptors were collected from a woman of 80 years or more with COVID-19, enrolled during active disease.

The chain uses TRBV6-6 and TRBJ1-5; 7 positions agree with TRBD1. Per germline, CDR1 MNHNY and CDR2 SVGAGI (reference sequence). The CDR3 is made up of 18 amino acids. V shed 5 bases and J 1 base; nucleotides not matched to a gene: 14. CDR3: CASSQRVQGRGSNQPQHF. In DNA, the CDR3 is TGTGCCAGCAGTCAACGAGTACAGGGGAGAGGGAGCAATCAGCCCCAGCATTTT.

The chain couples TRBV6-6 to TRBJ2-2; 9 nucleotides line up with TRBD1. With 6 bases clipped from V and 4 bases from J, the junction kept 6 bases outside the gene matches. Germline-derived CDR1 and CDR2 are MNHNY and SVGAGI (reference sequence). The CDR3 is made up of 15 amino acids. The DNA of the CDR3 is TGTGCCAGCAGCCCGACAGGGGGGTTCACCGGGGAGCTGTTTTTT. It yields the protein CASSPTGGFTGELFF.

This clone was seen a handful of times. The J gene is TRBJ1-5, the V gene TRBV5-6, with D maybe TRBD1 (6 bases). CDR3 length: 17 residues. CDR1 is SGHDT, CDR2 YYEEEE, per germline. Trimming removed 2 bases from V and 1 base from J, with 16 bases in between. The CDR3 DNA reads TGTGCCAGCAGCTTTTCCCAGGGGACCATAAGCAATCAGCCCCAGCATTTT. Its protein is CASSFSQGTISNQPQHF.

In DNA, the CDR3 is TGTGCCAGCTCGCCCGCGACAGATACGCAGTATTTT. Its translation: CASSPATDTQYF. The chain couples TRBV18 to TRBJ2-3; no definite D call. CDR1 KGHSH and CDR2 LQKENI come from the germline V gene. The CDR3 loop spans 12 amino acids. Trimming cost V 6 bases and J 3 bases, with 7 bases left between them.

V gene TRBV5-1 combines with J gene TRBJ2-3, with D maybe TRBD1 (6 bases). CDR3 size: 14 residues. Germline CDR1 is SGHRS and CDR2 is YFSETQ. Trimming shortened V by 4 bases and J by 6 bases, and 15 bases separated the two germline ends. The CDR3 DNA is TGCGCCAGCAGCCCAGGACAGAAGGGGGATACGCAGTATTTT. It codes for CASSPGQKGDTQYF.

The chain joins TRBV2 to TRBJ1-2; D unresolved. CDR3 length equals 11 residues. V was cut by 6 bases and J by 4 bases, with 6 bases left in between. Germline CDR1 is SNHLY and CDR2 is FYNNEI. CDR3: CASRRGYGYTF. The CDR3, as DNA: TGTGCCAGCAGAAGAGGCTATGGCTACACCTTC.

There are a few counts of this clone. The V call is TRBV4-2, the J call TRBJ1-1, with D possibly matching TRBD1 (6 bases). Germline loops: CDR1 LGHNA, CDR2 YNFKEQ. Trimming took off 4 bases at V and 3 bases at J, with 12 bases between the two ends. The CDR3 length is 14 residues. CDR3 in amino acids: CASSRLGGDTEAFF. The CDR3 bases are TGTGCCAGCAGCCGCCTAGGGGGAGACACTGAAGCTTTCTTT.

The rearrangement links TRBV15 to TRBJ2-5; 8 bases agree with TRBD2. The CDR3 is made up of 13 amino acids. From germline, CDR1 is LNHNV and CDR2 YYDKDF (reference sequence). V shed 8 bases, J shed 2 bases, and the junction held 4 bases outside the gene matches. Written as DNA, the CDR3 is TGTGCCACCGCACCTAGCGGGCAAGAGACCCAGTACTTC. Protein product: CATAPSGQETQYF.

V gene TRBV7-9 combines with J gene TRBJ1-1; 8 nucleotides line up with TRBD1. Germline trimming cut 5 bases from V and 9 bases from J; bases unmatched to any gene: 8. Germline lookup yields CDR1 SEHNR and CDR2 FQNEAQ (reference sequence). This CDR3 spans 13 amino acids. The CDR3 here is CASSPRGQAQAFF. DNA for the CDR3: TGTGCCAGCAGCCCCCGGGGACAGGCGCAAGCTTTCTTT.

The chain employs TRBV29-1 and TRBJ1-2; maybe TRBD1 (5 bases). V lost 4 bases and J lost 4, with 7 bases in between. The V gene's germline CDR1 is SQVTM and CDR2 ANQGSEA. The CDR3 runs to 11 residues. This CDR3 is CSVGGGYGYTF. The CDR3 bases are TGCAGCGTTGGCGGGGGCTATGGCTACACCTTC.

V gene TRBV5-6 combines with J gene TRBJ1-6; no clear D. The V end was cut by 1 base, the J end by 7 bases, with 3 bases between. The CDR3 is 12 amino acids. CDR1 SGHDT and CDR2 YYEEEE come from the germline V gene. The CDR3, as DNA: TGTGCCAGCAGCTTGCTCAATTCACCCCTCCACTTT. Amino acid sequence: CASSLLNSPLHF.

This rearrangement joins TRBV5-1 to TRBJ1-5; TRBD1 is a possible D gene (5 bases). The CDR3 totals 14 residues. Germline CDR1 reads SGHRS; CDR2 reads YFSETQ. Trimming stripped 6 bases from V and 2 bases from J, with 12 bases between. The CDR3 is CASKIGAGNQPQHF. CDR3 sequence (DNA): TGCGCCAGCAAAATAGGGGCGGGCAATCAGCCCCAGCATTTT. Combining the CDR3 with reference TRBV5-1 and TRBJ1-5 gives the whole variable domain KAGVTQTPRYLIKTRGQQVTLSCSPISGHRSVSWYQQTPGQGLQFLFEYFSETQRNKGNFPGRFSGRQFSNSRSEMNVSTLELGDSALYLCASKIGAGNQPQHFGDGTRLSIL.

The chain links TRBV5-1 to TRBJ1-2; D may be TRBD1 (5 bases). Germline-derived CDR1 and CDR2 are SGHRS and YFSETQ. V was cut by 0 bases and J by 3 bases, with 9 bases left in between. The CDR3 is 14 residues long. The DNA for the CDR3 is TGCGCCAGCAGCTTGGAATGGGGGGACTATGGCTACACCTTC. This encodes CASSLEWGDYGYTF.

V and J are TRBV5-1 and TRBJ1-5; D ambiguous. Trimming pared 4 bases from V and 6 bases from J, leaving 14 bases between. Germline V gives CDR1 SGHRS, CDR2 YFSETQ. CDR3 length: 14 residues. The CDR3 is CASSPGTDGQPQHF. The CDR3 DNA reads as TGCGCCAGCAGCCCTGGCACAGACGGTCAGCCCCAGCATTTT.

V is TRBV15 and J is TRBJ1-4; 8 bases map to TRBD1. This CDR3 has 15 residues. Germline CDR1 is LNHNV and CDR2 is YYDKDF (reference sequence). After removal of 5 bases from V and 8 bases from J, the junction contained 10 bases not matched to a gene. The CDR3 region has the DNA TGTGCCACCAGCTCTAACAGGGGGGTAGGAGAAAAACTGTTTTTT. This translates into CATSSNRGVGEKLFF.

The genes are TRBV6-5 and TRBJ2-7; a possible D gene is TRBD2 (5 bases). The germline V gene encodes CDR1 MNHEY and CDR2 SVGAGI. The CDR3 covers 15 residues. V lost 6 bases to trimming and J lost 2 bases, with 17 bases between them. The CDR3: CASSLEAAAAYEQYF. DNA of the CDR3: TGTGCCAGCAGCCTTGAAGCGGCAGCAGCCTACGAGCAGTACTTC.

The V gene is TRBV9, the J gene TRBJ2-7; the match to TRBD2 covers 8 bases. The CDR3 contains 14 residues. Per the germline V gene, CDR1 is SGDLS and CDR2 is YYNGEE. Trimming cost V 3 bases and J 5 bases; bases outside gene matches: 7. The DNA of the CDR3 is TGTGCCAGCAGCGCCCGCAGCGGGGGCGACGAGCAGTACTTC. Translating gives CASSARSGGDEQYF.

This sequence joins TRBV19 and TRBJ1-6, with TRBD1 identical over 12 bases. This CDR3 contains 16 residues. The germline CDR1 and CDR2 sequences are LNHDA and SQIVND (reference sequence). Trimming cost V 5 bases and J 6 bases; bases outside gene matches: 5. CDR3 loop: CASSGGTGGGNSPLHF. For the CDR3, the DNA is TGTGCCAGTAGTGGGGGGACAGGGGGCGGTAATTCACCCCTCCACTTT.

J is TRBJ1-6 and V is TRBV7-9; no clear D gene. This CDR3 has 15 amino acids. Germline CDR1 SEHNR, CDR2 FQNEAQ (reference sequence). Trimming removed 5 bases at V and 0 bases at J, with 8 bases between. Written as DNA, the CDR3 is TGTGCCAGCAGCCCACAGAGCTCCTATAATTCACCCCTCCACTTT. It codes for CASSPQSSYNSPLHF. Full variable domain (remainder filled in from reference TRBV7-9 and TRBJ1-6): DTGVSQNPRHKITKRGQNVTFRCDPISEHNRLYWYRQTLGQGPEFLTYFQNEAQLEKSRLLSDRFSAERPKGSFSTLEIQRTEQGDSAMYLCASSPQSSYNSPLHFGNGTRLTVT.

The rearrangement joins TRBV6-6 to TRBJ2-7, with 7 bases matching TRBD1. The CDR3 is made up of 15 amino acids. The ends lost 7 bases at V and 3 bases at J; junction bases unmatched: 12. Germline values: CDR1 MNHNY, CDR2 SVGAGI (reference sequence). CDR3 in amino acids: CASTYLGGQFYEQYF. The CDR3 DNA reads TGTGCCAGCACCTACTTAGGGGGACAGTTCTACGAGCAGTACTTC.

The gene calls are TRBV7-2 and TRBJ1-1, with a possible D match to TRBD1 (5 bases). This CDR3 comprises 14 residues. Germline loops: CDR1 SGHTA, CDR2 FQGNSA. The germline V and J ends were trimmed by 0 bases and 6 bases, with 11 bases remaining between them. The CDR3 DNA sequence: TGTGCCAGCAGCTTAGCGGGGCATCCACCTGAAGCTTTCTTT. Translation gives CASSLAGHPPEAFF.

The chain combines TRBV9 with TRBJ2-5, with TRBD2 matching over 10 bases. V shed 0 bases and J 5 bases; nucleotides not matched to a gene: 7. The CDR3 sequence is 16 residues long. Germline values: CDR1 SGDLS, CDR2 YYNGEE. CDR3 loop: CASSVGSSGGLETQYF. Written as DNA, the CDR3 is TGTGCCAGCAGCGTAGGGAGTAGCGGGGGGTTGGAGACCCAGTACTTC. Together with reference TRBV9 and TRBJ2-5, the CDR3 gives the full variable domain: DSGVTQTPKHLITATGQRVTLRCSPRSGDLSVYWYQQSLDQGLQFLIQYYNGEERAKGNILERFSAQQFPDLHSELNLSSLELGDSALYFCASSVGSSGGLETQYFGPGTRLLVL.

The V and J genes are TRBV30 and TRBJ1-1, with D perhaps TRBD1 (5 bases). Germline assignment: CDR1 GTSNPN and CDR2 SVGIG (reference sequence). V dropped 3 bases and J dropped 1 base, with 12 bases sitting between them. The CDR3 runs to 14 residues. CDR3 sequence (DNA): TGTGCCTGGAGCCTGGGGGGATGGAACACTGAAGCTTTCTTT. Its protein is CAWSLGGWNTEAFF.

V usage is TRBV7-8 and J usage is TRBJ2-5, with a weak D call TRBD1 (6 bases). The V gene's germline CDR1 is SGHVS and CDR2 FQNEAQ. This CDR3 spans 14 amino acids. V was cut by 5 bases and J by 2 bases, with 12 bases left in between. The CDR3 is CASSLGTTQETQYF. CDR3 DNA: TGTGCCAGCAGCCTCGGGACAACGCAAGAGACCCAGTACTTC.

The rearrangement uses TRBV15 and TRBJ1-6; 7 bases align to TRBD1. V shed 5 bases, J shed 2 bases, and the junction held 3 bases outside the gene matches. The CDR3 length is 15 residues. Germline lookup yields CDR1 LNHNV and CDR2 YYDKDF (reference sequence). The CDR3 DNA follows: TGTGCCACCAGCCCCGGGACAGCCTATAATTCACCCCTCCACTTT. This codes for CATSPGTAYNSPLHF. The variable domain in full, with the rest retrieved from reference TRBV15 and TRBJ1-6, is DAMVIQNPRYQVTQFGKPVTLSCSQTLNHNVMYWYQQKSSQAPKLLFHYYDKDFNNEADTPDNFQSRRPNTSFCFLDIRSPGLGDTAMYLCATSPGTAYNSPLHFGNGTRLTVT.

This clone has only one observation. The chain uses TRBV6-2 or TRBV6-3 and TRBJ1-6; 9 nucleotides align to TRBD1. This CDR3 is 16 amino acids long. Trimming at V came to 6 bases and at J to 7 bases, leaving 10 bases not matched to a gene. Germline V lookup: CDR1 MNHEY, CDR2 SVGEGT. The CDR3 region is CASSFISTGGNSPLHF. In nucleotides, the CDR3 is TGTGCCAGCAGCTTTATTTCGACAGGGGGGAATTCACCCCTCCACTTT.

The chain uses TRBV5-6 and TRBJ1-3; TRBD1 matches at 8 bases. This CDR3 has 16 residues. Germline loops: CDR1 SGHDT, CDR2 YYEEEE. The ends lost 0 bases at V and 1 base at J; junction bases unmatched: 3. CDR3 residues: CASSLGTGISGNTIYF. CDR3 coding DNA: TGTGCCAGCAGCTTGGGGACAGGGATATCTGGAAACACCATATATTTT. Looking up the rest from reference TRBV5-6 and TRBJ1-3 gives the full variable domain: DAGVTQSPTHLIKTRGQQVTLRCSPKSGHDTVSWYQQALGQGPQFIFQYYEEEERQRGNFPDRFSGHQFPNYSSELNVNALLLGDSALYLCASSLGTGISGNTIYFGEGSWLTVV.